This T cell receptor (beta chain) was identified in a study of T-cell reconstitution after alpha-beta-depleted transplantation in children. V lost 2 bases, J lost 2 bases, and 13 bases lay in between. This CDR3 has 15 residues. This clonotype was observed a handful of times. Library preparation (for TCRbeta) was performed with unique molecular identifiers. One entry per CDR3 protein, called by TCRdb with MiXCR from the PCR reads. The sample includes some 390,000 distinct CDR3 sequences, roughly 20% of them seen just once. The clonotype was recovered from a human donor who donated a stem cell graft to a child with acute myeloid leukemia. The chain employs TRBV12-3 or TRBV12-4 and TRBJ2-7, with a tentative D call TRBD2 (5 bases). Sequencing was performed on PBMCs from the stem cell graft donor, taken from the stem cell graft. CDR3 sequence reads: CASSLLHSGTYEQYF. In DNA form, the CDR3 reads TGTGCCAGCAGTTTACTCCACTCGGGGACCTACGAGCAGTACTTC.